This TCR beta chain comes out of a study of response to subunit inactivated influenza vaccine. CDR3 length: 15 amino acids. V was pared by 5 bases and J by 1 base, with 3 bases of the junction left unmatched. Per the germline V gene, CDR1 is LGHDT and CDR2 is YNNKEL (reference sequence). The study, taken as a whole, reports: Every seasonal influenza vaccination brings in few new T cells, the authors suggested.

As regards this clonotype: Its antigen is unknown.

TCRdb independently ran MiXCR on the RT-PCR reads; one entry per CDR3 protein. The table has about 480,000 distinct CDR3 sequences, over 25% seen once. The sample consisted of CD4+ T cells sorted from PBMCs, taken about 5 days after vaccination. The TCR was taken from a man aged 45 to 65 who received an inactivated influenza vaccine. The chain has TRBV3-1 and TRBJ2-3; 10 bases align to TRBD2. The CDR3 spells CASSKTSGGTDTQYF. In DNA form, the CDR3 reads TGTGCCAGCAGCAAAACTAGCGGGGGCACAGATACGCAGTATTTT.